A selection of T cell receptor beta chains follows, all from one sample in a study of blood T cell repertoires in COVID-19. Assay: immunoSEQ multiplex PCR; the TCRdb copy retains only in-frame clones and omits some. There are about 480,000 clones in the sample; 88% occur only once, and 1.5% to 2% lies in the top ten. The sequenced material came from PBMCs or T cells enriched from blood (not recorded which). The receptors here all came from a woman aged 40 to 50 who had recovered from COVID-19. The CDR3 runs from the conserved cysteine through the conserved F or W. Each record gives: D gene, clone size, V gene, J gene, CDR3 protein, CDR3 DNA. A D gene is named only where the DNA matches it firmly. Size is stated for part of the rows, as once, few or many counts, or as a class when the clone is expanded.

>-|-|TRBV11-2|TRBJ1-1
CASSLSTGNTEAFF
TGTGCCAGCAGCTTAAGTACAGGGAACACTGAAGCTTTCTTT
>TRBD1|-|TRBV6-5|TRBJ1-2
CASIYQGEGYGYTF
TGTGCCAGCATCTACCAGGGGGAAGGCTATGGCTACACCTTC
>-|-|TRBV25-1|TRBJ2-7
CASSERSGASYEQYF
TGTGCCAGCAGTGAACGCAGCGGAGCCTCCTACGAGCAGTACTTC
>-|-|TRBV19|TRBJ1-1
CASSISLGGTEAFF
TGTGCCAGTAGTATCAGCCTGGGGGGCACTGAAGCTTTCTTT
>-|-|TRBV28|TRBJ2-7
CASSGGGTVYEQYF
TGTGCCAGCAGTGGAGGCGGGACAGTCTACGAGCAGTACTTC
>-|-|TRBV9|TRBJ1-1
CASSVSGDSEAFF
TGTGCCAGCAGCGTGTCGGGTGACAGTGAAGCTTTCTTT
>TRBD1|-|TRBV4-2|TRBJ1-5
CASSQGTGGSQPQHF
TGTGCCAGCAGCCAAGGGACAGGGGGCAGTCAGCCCCAGCATTTT
>TRBD1|-|TRBV9|TRBJ2-2
CASSVSRQGSNTGELFF
TGTGCCAGCAGCGTATCCAGACAGGGATCGAACACCGGGGAGCTGTTTTTT
>-|-|TRBV5-1|TRBJ2-3
CASSLAGGLSGDTQYF
TGCGCCAGCAGCTTGGCCGGAGGGCTTTCAGGAGATACGCAGTATTTT
>TRBD1|-|TRBV6-1|TRBJ2-5
CASSEEGGGGETQYF
TGTGCCAGCAGTGAAGAAGGGGGCGGTGGGGAGACCCAGTACTTC
>-|-|TRBV18|TRBJ1-2
CASSPQPGLFPYTF
TGTGCCAGCTCACCACAACCGGGACTCTTCCCCTACACCTTC
>-|-|TRBV4-3|TRBJ1-5
CASSQVGGAGQPQHF
TGCGCCAGCAGCCAAGTAGGAGGGGCTGGTCAGCCCCAGCATTTT
>TRBD1|-|TRBV29-1|TRBJ1-2
CSVRDRDSHGYTF
TGCAGCGTTAGGGACAGGGATTCGCATGGCTACACCTTC
>-|-|TRBV7-2|TRBJ2-2
CASSRRQGSNTGELFF
TGTGCCAGCAGCCGGCGTCAGGGATCGAACACCGGGGAGCTGTTTTTT
>-|few|TRBV4-1|TRBJ1-1
CASSQHMRLNTEAFF
TGCGCCAGCAGCCAGCATATGCGGTTGAACACTGAAGCTTTCTTT
>-|few|TRBV27|TRBJ1-5
CASSLLGGSQPQHF
TGTGCCAGCAGTTTATTGGGGGGTAGTCAGCCCCAGCATTTT
>-|-|TRBV10-1|TRBJ2-3
CASSEILSSGVKDTQYF
TGCGCCAGCAGTGAAATCCTCTCCTCAGGGGTTAAAGATACGCAGTATTTT
>-|once|TRBV7-2|TRBJ2-7
CASSLEGRGYEQYF
TGTGCCAGCAGCTTAGAGGGCAGGGGATACGAGCAGTACTTC
>-|-|TRBV30|TRBJ1-5
CAWRRRGSWQPQHF
TGTGCCTGGAGAAGGCGGGGCTCGTGGCAGCCCCAGCATTTT
>TRBD1|many|TRBV27|TRBJ2-5
CASSLSGTGQETQYF
TGTGCCAGCAGTTTATCTGGGACAGGGCAAGAGACCCAGTACTTC
>-|-|TRBV12-3/TRBV12-4|TRBJ1-2
CASSEGGVGYTF
TGTGCCAGCAGTGAAGGAGGGGTTGGCTACACCTTC
>-|-|TRBV19|TRBJ2-7
CASSRRDGAYEQYF
TGTGCCAGTAGTAGGCGGGACGGCGCCTACGAGCAGTACTTC
>TRBD1|-|TRBV6-5|TRBJ1-1
CASRMDRDTEAFF
TGTGCCAGCAGGATGGACAGGGACACTGAAGCTTTCTTT
>-|-|TRBV30|TRBJ1-5
CAWSDSGAEPQHF
TGTGCCTGGAGCGACTCCGGTGCGGAGCCCCAGCATTTT
>-|few|TRBV18|TRBJ1-1
CASSATGEAFF
TGTGCCAGCTCAGCCACAGGAGAAGCTTTCTTT
>TRBD2|-|TRBV24-1|TRBJ2-1
CATSPGLAETYNEQFF
TGTGCCACCAGCCCCGGACTAGCGGAGACTTACAATGAGCAGTTCTTC
>-|few|TRBV29-1|TRBJ1-1
CSVVEFTEAFF
TGCAGCGTTGTTGAGTTCACTGAAGCTTTCTTT
>-|-|TRBV6-2/TRBV6-3|TRBJ2-1
CASSYPGSSYNEQFF
TGTGCCAGCAGTTACCCGGGTAGCTCCTACAATGAGCAGTTCTTC
>TRBD2|-|TRBV9|TRBJ2-2
CASSRLAGGTLDPGELFF
TGTGCCAGCAGTCGACTAGCGGGAGGAACTTTGGACCCCGGGGAGCTGTTTTTT
>TRBD2|once|TRBV5-1|TRBJ2-5
CASSLARTSGSLWETQYF
TGCGCCAGCAGCTTGGCCCGGACTAGCGGGAGTTTATGGGAGACCCAGTACTTC
>TRBD1|-|TRBV6-5|TRBJ1-1
CASSYSGQGYAEAFF
TGTGCCAGCAGTTACTCAGGACAGGGGTATGCTGAAGCTTTCTTT